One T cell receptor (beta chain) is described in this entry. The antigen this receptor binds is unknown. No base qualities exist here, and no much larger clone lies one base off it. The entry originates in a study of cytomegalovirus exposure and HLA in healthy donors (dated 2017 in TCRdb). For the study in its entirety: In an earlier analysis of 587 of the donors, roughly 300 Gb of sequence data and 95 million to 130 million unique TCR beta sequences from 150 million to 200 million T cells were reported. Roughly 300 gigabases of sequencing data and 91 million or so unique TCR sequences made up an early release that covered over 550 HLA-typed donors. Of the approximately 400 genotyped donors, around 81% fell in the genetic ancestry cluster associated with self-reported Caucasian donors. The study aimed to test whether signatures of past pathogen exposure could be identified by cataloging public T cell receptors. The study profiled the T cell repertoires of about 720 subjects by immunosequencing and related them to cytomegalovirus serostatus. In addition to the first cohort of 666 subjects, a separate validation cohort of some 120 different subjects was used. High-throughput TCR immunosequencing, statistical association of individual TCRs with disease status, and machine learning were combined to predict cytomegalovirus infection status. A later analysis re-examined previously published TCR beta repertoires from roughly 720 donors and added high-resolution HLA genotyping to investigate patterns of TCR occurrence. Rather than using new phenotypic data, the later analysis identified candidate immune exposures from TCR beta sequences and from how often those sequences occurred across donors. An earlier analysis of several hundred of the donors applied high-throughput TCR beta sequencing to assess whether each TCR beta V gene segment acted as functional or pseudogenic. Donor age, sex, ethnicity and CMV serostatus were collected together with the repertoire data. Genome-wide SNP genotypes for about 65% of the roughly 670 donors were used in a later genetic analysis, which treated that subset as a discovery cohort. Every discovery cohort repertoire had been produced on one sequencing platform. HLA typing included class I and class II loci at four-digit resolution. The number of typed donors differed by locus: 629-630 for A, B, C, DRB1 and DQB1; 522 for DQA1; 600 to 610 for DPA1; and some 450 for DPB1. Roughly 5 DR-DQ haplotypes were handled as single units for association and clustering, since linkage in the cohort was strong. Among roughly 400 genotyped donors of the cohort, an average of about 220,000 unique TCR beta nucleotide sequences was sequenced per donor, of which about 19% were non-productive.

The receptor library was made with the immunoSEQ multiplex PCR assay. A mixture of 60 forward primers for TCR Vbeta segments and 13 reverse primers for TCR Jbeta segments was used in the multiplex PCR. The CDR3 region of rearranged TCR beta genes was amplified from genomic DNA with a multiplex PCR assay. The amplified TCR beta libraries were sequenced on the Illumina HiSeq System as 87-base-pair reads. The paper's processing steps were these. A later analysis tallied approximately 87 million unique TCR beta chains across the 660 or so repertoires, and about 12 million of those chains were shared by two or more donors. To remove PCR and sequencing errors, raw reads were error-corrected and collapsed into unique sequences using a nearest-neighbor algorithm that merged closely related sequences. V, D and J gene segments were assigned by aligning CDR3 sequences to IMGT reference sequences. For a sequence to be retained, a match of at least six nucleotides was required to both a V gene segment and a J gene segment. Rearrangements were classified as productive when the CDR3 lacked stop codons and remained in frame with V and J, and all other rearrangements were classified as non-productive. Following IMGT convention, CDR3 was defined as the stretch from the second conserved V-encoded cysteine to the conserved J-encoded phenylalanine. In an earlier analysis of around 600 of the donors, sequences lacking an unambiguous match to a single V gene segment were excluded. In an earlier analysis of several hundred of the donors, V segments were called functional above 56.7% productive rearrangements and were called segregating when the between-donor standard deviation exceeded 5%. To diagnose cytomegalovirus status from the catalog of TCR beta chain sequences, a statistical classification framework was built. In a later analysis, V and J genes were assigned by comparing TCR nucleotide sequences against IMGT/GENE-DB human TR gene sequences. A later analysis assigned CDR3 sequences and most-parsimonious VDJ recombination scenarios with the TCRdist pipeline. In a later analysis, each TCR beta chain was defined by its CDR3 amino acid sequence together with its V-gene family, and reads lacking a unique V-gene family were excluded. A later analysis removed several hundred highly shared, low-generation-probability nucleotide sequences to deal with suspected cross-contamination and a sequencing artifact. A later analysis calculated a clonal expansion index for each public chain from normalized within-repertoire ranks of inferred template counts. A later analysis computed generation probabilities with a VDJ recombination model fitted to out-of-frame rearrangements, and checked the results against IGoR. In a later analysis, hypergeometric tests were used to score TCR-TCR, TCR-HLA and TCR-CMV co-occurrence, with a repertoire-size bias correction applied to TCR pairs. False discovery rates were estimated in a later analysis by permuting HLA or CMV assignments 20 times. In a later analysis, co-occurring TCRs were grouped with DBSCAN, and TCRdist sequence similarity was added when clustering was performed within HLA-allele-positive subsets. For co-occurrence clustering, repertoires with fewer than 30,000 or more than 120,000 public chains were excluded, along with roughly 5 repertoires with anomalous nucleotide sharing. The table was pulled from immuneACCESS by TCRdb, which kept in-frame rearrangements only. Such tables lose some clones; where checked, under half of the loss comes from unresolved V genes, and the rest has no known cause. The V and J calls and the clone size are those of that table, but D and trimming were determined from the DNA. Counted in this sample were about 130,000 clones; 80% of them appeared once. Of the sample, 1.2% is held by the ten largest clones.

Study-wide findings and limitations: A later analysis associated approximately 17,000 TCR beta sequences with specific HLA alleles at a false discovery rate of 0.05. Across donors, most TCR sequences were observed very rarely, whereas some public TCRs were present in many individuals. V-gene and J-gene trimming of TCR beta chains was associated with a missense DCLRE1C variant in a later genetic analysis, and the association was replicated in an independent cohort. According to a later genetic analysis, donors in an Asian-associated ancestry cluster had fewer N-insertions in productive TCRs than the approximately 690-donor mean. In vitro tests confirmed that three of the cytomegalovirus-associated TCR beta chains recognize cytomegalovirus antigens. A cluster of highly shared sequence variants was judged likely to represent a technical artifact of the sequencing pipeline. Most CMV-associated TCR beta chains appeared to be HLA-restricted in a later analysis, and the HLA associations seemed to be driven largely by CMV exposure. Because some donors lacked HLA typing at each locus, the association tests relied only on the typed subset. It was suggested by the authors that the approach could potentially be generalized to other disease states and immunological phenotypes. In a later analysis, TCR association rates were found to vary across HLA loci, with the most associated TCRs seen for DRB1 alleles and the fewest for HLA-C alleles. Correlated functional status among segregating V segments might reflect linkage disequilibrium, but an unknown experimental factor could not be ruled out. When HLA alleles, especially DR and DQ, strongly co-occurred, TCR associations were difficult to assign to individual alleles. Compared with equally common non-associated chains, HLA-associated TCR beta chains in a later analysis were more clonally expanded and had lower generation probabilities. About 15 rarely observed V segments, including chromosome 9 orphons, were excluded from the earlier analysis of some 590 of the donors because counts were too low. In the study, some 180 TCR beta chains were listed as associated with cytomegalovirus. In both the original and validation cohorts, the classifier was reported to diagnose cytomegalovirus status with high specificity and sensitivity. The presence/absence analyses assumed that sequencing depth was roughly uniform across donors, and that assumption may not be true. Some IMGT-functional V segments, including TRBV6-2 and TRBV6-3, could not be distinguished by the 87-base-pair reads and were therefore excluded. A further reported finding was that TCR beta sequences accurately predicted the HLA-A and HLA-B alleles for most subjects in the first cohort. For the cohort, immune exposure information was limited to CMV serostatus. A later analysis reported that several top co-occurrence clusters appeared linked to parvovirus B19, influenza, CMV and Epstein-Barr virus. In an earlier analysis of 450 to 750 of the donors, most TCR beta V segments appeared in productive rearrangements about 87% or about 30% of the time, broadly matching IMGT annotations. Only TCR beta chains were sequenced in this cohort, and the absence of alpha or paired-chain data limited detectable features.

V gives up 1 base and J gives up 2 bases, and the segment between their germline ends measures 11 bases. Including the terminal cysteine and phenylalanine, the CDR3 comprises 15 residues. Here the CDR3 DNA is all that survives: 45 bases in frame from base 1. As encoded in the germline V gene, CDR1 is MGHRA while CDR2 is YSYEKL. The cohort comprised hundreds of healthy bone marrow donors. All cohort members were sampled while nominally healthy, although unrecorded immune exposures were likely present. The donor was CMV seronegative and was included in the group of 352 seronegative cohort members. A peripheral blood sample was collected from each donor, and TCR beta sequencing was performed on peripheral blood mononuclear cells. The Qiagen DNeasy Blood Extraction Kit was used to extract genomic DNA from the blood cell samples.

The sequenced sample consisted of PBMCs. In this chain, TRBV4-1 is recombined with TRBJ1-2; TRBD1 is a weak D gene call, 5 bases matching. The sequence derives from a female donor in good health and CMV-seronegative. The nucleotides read TGCGCCAGCAGCCAAGCGACGACAGTGAACTATGGCTACACCTTC. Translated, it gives CASSQATTVNYGYTF.